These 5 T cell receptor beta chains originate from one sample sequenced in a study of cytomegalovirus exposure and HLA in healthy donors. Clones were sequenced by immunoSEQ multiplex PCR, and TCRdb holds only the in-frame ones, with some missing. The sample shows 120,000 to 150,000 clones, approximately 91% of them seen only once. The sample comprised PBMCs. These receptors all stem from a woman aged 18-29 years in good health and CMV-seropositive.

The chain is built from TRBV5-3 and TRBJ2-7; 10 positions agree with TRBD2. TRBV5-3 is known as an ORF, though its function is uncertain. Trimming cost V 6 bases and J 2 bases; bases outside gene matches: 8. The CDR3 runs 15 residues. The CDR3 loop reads CARKTSGLQTYEQYF. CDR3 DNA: TGTGCCAGAAAGACTAGCGGGCTCCAAACCTACGAGCAGTACTTC.

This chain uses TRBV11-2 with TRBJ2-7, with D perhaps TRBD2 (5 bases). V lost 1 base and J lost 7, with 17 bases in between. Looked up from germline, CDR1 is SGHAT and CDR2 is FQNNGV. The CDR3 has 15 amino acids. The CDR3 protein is CASSLGGFGDGEQYF. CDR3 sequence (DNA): TGTGCCAGCAGCTTAGGAGGGTTCGGGGATGGGGAGCAGTACTTC.

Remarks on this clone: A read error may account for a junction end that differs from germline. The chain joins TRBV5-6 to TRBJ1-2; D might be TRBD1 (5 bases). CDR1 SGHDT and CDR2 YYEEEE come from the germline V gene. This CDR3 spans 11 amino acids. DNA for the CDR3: TGTGCCAGCAGTTTGGGGGGTGAGGGCACCTTC. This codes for CASSLGGEGTF.

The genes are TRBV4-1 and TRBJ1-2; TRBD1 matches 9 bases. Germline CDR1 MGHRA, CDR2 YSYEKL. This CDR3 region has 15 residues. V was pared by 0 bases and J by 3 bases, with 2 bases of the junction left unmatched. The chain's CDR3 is CASSQEGTGYYGYTF. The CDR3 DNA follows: TGCGCCAGCAGCCAAGAGGGGACAGGGTACTATGGCTACACCTTC.

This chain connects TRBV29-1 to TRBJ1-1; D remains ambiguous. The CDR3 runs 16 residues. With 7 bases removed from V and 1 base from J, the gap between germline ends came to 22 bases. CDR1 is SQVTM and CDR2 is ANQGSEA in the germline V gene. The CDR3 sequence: CSAIPVGFGRNTEAFF. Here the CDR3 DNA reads TGCAGCGCCATTCCAGTAGGATTTGGGAGGAACACTGAAGCTTTCTTT.